These T cell receptor beta chains were read from a single sample in a study of technical replicates of blood from several donors. Sequencing was performed with immunoSEQ multiplex PCR; in TCRdb, only in-frame clones are kept and a portion is missing. The table records tens of thousands of clones, less than 99% of them present only once. The sample consisted of T cells isolated from PBMCs. The receptors derive from a human donor in good health. Both conserved end residues are part of each CDR3. The order of the fields is D gene, V gene, clone size, J gene, CDR3 protein, CDR3 DNA. D genes are given only for firm matches. Clone size appears in some rows only: once, few, many, or a class for an expanded clone.

NA	TRBV7-2	NA	TRBJ2-2	CASSLVGGANTGELFF	TGTGCCAGCAGCTTAGTTGGCGGGGCGAACACCGGGGAGCTGTTTTTT
NA	TRBV27	NA	TRBJ2-7	CASSLYAPGLNYEQYF	TGTGCCAGCAGTTTATATGCCCCGGGACTCAACTACGAGCAGTACTTC
NA	TRBV6-5	NA	TRBJ2-1	CASSYTSLGEQFF	TGTGCCAGCAGTTACACTAGCTTGGGTGAGCAGTTCTTC
NA	TRBV6-1	NA	TRBJ2-3	CASSELNTQYF	TGTGCCAGCAGTGAACTTAATACGCAGTATTTT
TRBD1	TRBV19	NA	TRBJ1-1	CATHETGVVRTEAFF	TGTGCCACTCACGAGACAGGGGTCGTGAGAACTGAAGCTTTCTTT
NA	TRBV6-1	NA	TRBJ1-2	CASRNEASSMSGYTF	TGTGCCAGCAGGAACGAGGCGTCGTCTATGAGCGGCTACACCTTC
NA	TRBV29-1	NA	TRBJ2-1	CSVDGGGGSNEQFF	TGCAGCGTTGATGGGGGAGGAGGGTCCAATGAGCAGTTCTTC
NA	TRBV29-1	NA	TRBJ2-2	CSVVGGNTGELFF	TGCAGCGTTGTTGGCGGGAACACCGGGGAGCTGTTTTTT
TRBD1	TRBV6-6	NA	TRBJ1-2	CASSDSGTGVRGYTF	TGTGCCAGCAGTGACTCTGGGACAGGGGTGCGGGGCTACACCTTC
NA	TRBV6-5	NA	TRBJ2-5	CASSWTAQETQYF	TGTGCCAGCAGTTGGACAGCACAAGAGACCCAGTACTTC
NA	TRBV28	NA	TRBJ1-1	CASSLAGRTEAFF	TGTGCCAGCAGTTTAGCAGGGAGGACTGAAGCTTTCTTT
NA	TRBV5-1	NA	TRBJ1-1	CASSLRGGTEAFF	TGCGCCAGCTCACTACGGGGGGGCACTGAAGCTTTCTTT
NA	TRBV13	NA	TRBJ1-4	CASSPTGLSEKLFF	TGTGCCAGCAGCCCTACGGGTCTTAGTGAAAAACTGTTTTTT
NA	TRBV12-5	NA	TRBJ1-2	CASGLEGGIYGYTF	TGTGCTAGTGGTTTGGAGGGGGGGATCTATGGCTACACCTTC
TRBD1	TRBV27	NA	TRBJ2-7	CASSLIVRTGFYEQYF	TGTGCCAGCAGTTTAATAGTTCGGACAGGTTTCTACGAGCAGTACTTC
NA	TRBV4-1	NA	TRBJ2-7	CASSPTANSYEQYF	TGCGCCAGCAGCCCGACAGCTAACTCCTACGAGCAGTACTTC
NA	TRBV6-5	NA	TRBJ2-5	CASSYAGSSLQETQYF	TGTGCCAGCAGTTACGCAGGGTCAAGCCTCCAAGAGACCCAGTACTTC
TRBD2	TRBV4-2	NA	TRBJ2-1	CASSQVGTSVNEQFF	TGTGCCAGCAGCCAAGTGGGGACTAGCGTCAATGAGCAGTTCTTC
TRBD2	TRBV11-2	NA	TRBJ2-1	CASSLGLAVEFF	TGTGCCAGCAGCTTGGGACTAGCGGTTGAGTTCTTC
TRBD1	TRBV6-1	once	TRBJ1-5	CASTYRGWDQPQHF	TGTGCCAGCACCTACAGGGGGTGGGATCAGCCCCAGCATTTT
TRBD2	TRBV5-4	NA	TRBJ2-1	CASSLGTSGTYNEQFF	TGTGCCAGCAGCTTGGGCACTAGCGGGACCTACAATGAGCAGTTCTTC
TRBD1	TRBV10-2	NA	TRBJ1-2	CASSEQTTGASGYTF	TGCGCCAGCAGTGAGCAAACGACAGGGGCATCTGGCTACACCTTC
NA	TRBV30	NA	TRBJ1-2	CAWSTEYGYTF	TGTGCCTGGAGTACGGAGTATGGCTACACCTTC
TRBD1	TRBV4-3	NA	TRBJ1-1	CASSLQTGTNTEAFF	TGCGCCAGCAGCCTCCAGACAGGGACGAACACTGAAGCTTTCTTT
NA	TRBV21-1	NA	TRBJ2-7	CASSKRMAGDEQYF	TGTGCCAGCAGCAAGCGCATGGCGGGGGACGAGCAGTACTTC
NA	TRBV6-5	NA	TRBJ1-1	CASSYTRDTEAFF	TGTGCCAGCAGTTACACCCGGGACACTGAAGCTTTCTTT
TRBD2	TRBV4-1	NA	TRBJ2-4	CASSHGAGGGNIQYF	TGCGCCAGCAGCCACGGAGCGGGAGGGGGGAACATTCAGTACTTC
NA	TRBV7-8	NA	TRBJ2-1	CASSLTGSEQFF	TGTGCCAGCAGCTTAACAGGGTCCGAGCAGTTCTTC
TRBD2	TRBV6-5	NA	TRBJ2-1	CASSYSGSGRNEQFF	TGTGCCAGCAGTTACTCGGGTAGCGGGAGAAATGAGCAGTTCTTC
TRBD2	TRBV27	once	TRBJ2-7	CASSLTGGMGEQYF	TGTGCCAGCAGTTTAACGGGGGGGATGGGCGAGCAGTACTTC
NA	TRBV21-1	NA	TRBJ1-4	CASGSLATNEKLFF	TGTGCCTCGGGGTCCCTCGCAACTAATGAAAAACTGTTTTTT
NA	TRBV15	once	TRBJ1-5	CATSRDRSSLGPQHF	TGTGCCACCAGCAGAGATCGGAGCAGTTTAGGGCCCCAGCATTTT
TRBD1	TRBV6-6	NA	TRBJ2-7	CASSPDREQVIYEQYF	TGTGCCAGCAGTCCGGACAGGGAACAGGTTATCTACGAGCAGTACTTC
NA	TRBV2	NA	TRBJ2-1	CASSDLSGYNEQFF	TGTGCCAGCAGTGACCTTAGCGGCTACAATGAGCAGTTCTTC
NA	TRBV4-1	NA	TRBJ2-7	CASSQEKSRPYYEQYF	TGCGCCAGCAGCCAAGAGAAGTCGCGGCCTTACTACGAGCAGTACTTC
TRBD2	TRBV2	NA	TRBJ2-7	CASSDLSSGRVNEQYF	TGTGCCAGCAGTGATCTCTCCAGCGGGAGGGTGAACGAGCAGTACTTC
NA	TRBV13	NA	TRBJ2-5	CASSLREYETQYF	TGTGCCAGCAGCCTAAGGGAGTACGAGACCCAGTACTTC
TRBD2	TRBV9	NA	TRBJ2-1	CASSVLLAGGRNEQFF	TGTGCCAGCAGCGTCTTACTAGCGGGAGGGCGCAATGAGCAGTTCTTC
NA	TRBV6-1	NA	TRBJ1-2	CASSEFWTDNYGYTF	TGTGCCAGCAGTGAGTTCTGGACAGATAACTATGGCTACACCTTC
TRBD2	TRBV9	NA	TRBJ2-3	CASSSLAGGSASTDTQYF	TGTGCCAGCAGCTCGCTAGCGGGAGGGAGTGCTAGCACAGATACGCAGTATTTT
NA	TRBV29-1	NA	TRBJ2-7	CSVVGGDSYEQYF	TGCAGCGTTGTTGGCGGGGACTCCTACGAGCAGTACTTC
NA	TRBV5-1	NA	TRBJ2-1	CASSLSGSSYNEQFF	TGCGCCAGCAGCTTGAGTGGGAGCTCCTACAATGAGCAGTTCTTC
NA	TRBV29-1	NA	TRBJ1-1	CSVGGGLDMNTEAFF	TGCAGCGTTGGTGGGGGGTTAGATATGAACACTGAAGCTTTCTTT
TRBD1	TRBV6-1	NA	TRBJ2-1	CASSERDRGTYNEQFF	TGTGCCAGCAGTGAAAGGGACAGGGGGACCTACAATGAGCAGTTCTTC
NA	TRBV7-8	NA	TRBJ1-5	CASTPGGSNQPQHF	TGTGCCAGCACTCCGGGGGGTAGCAATCAGCCCCAGCATTTT
NA	TRBV14	NA	TRBJ1-1	CASSQDLGAEAFF	TGTGCCAGCAGCCAAGACCTGGGCGCTGAAGCTTTCTTT
NA	TRBV5-6	NA	TRBJ2-3	CASSFFLSTDTQYF	TGTGCCAGCAGCTTCTTCCTTAGCACAGATACGCAGTATTTT
TRBD2	TRBV6-6	NA	TRBJ2-3	CASNHFNAGGLDTQYF	TGTGCCAGCAACCACTTCAACGCGGGAGGGCTGGATACGCAGTATTTT
NA	TRBV18	NA	TRBJ2-7	CASSPENSYEQYF	TGTGCCAGCTCACCCGAGAACTCCTACGAGCAGTACTTC
TRBD2	TRBV4-1	NA	TRBJ2-7	CASSQVIAGGVHEQYF	TGCGCCAGCAGCCAAGTTATTGCGGGAGGAGTCCACGAGCAGTACTTC
NA	TRBV28	NA	TRBJ1-1	CASSDHRDTEAFF	TGTGCCAGCAGTGACCACAGGGACACTGAAGCTTTCTTT
TRBD2	TRBV27	NA	TRBJ2-1	CASTSGSSYNEQFF	TGTGCCAGCACGAGCGGGAGCTCCTACAATGAGCAGTTCTTC
NA	TRBV5-1	NA	TRBJ2-7	CASSLFSASAYEQYF	TGCGCCAGCAGCTTGTTCAGCGCCAGTGCCTACGAGCAGTACTTC
NA	TRBV7-6	NA	TRBJ1-4	CASSLATQGREKLFF	TGTGCCAGCAGCTTAGCGACCCAGGGTAGGGAAAAACTGTTTTTT
NA	TRBV27	NA	TRBJ2-2	CASSFRRNTGELFF	TGTGCCAGCAGTTTTCGGAGGAACACCGGGGAGCTGTTTTTT